The next 21 T cell receptor beta chains were all read from a single sample in a study of T cell repertoires in cytomegalovirus infection. These receptors have no known antigen. TCRdb passed the reads through MiXCR, listing each CDR3 protein once. The repertoire holds about 310,000 distinct CDR3 sequences, with 20% to 30% as singletons. The sample in question was cultured PBMCs, obtained from culture after CMV antigen stimulation. Source of these receptors: a human donor in good health (CMV status not recorded). Some clones in this sample may be carry-over from other donors' samples.

The chain joins TRBV12-3 or TRBV12-4 to TRBJ2-5; D is ambiguous. With 2 bases removed from V and 4 bases from J, the gap between germline ends came to 8 bases. The CDR3 sequence is 13 residues long. The CDR3 sequence is CASSLQDRETQYF. Written as DNA, the CDR3 is TGTGCCAGCAGTTTACAGGACCGAGAGACCCAGTACTTC.

The chain joins TRBV7-9 to TRBJ1-5; TRBD1 is a possible D gene (5 bases). V lost 6 bases and J lost 6, with 21 bases in between. Germline loops: CDR1 SEHNR, CDR2 FQNEAQ (reference sequence). CDR3 length: 16 amino acids. The CDR3 DNA reads as TGTGCCAGCAGATTTATCGGGGCCCAAAATGGTCAGCCCCAGCATTTT. This translates into CASRFIGAQNGQPQHF.

This clonotype was seen a few times. Here the CDR3 DNA reads TGCGCCAGCAGCCAAGATCGAGAGACCGGGGAGCTGTTTTTT. Encoded protein: CASSQDRETGELFF. The chain has TRBV4-3 and TRBJ2-2; D remains ambiguous. CDR1 and CDR2 from the germline V gene are LGHNA and YSLEER. V lost 0 bases and J 5 bases, leaving 7 bases between the germline ends. The CDR3 spans 14 residues.

This clonotype came up once. The chain has TRBV5-4 and TRBJ2-5; 7 bases align to TRBD1. The CDR3 totals 14 residues. In germline, CDR1 is SGHNT, CDR2 YYREEE (reference sequence). V shed 4 bases, J shed 5 bases, and the junction held 8 bases outside the gene matches. This chain's CDR3 is CASSRRQGEETQYF. CDR3 coding DNA: TGTGCCAGCAGCAGAAGACAGGGTGAGGAGACCCAGTACTTC.

This clonotype was seen a handful of times. This rearrangement joins TRBV5-8 to TRBJ2-3; D perhaps matches TRBD1 (5 bases). This CDR3 is built from 15 residues. V dropped 0 bases and J dropped 2 bases, with 10 bases sitting between them. Germline V gene lookup returns CDR1 SGHTS and CDR2 YDEGEE. CDR3 region: CASSLEQADTDTQYF. The DNA of the CDR3 is TGTGCCAGCAGCTTGGAACAGGCGGACACAGATACGCAGTATTTT.

This clonotype was recorded a few times. This sequence joins TRBV6-5 and TRBJ1-2, with D maybe TRBD1 (6 bases). V was shortened by 2 bases and J by 5 bases, with 18 bases between the two germline ends. CDR3 length: 16 residues. In germline, CDR1 is MNHEY, CDR2 SVGAGI. CDR3 nucleotides: TGTGCCAGCAGTTACGTGGGGGCTGGAGAGGAGTATGGCTACACCTTC. It yields the protein CASSYVGAGEEYGYTF.

The V and J genes are TRBV4-1 and TRBJ2-3; D is unresolved. The CDR3 sequence is 16 residues long. V lost 5 bases, J lost 0 bases, and 15 bases lay in between. Germline-derived CDR1 and CDR2 are MGHRA and YSYEKL. In nucleotides, the CDR3 is TGCGCCAGCAGCGCCCGGGCGGCGAGAAGCACAGATACGCAGTATTTT. Translation gives CASSARAARSTDTQYF.

This clonotype was seen a handful of times. This chain uses TRBV15 with TRBJ1-5; TRBD1 aligns across 8 bases. Germline V gene lookup returns CDR1 LNHNV and CDR2 YYDKDF (reference sequence). Trimming removed 0 bases from V and 6 bases from J; junction bases left unmatched: 1. The CDR3 loop spans 14 amino acids. The CDR3 sequence: CATSRDRGPQPQHF. DNA for the CDR3: TGTGCCACCAGCAGAGACAGGGGGCCTCAGCCCCAGCATTTT.

The J gene is TRBJ1-3, the V gene TRBV19; 7 bases are a match to TRBD1. This CDR3 is built from 15 residues. V trimming: 5 bases; J trimming: 4 bases; junction bases outside the gene matches: 8. Looked up from germline, CDR1 is LNHDA and CDR2 is SQIVND (reference sequence). CDR3 region: CASSRTGVKGNTIYF. CDR3 in DNA: TGTGCCAGTAGTCGTACAGGGGTGAAGGGAAACACCATATATTTT.

This clonotype was found once. The chain recombines TRBV19 with TRBJ2-3; D not certain. V shed 5 bases and J shed 0 bases, with 9 bases lying between them. Germline CDR1 and CDR2: LNHDA and SQIVND (reference sequence). This CDR3 spans 14 amino acids. The CDR3 region is CASSADYSTDTQYF. CDR3 nucleotide sequence: TGTGCCAGTAGTGCCGATTACAGCACAGATACGCAGTATTTT.

This clonotype was seen many times. The chain recombines TRBV6-1 with TRBJ2-7; possibly TRBD1 for D (5 bases). The ends were cut back, 10 bases at V and 1 base at J, with 14 bases in the middle. Germline loops: CDR1 MNHNS, CDR2 SASEGT. The CDR3 loop spans 13 amino acids. DNA of the CDR3: TGTGCCACAGCGAGCAGGGTGTCCTACGAGCAGTACGTC. This codes for CATASRVSYEQYV.

There are many counts of this clonotype. The CDR3 DNA sequence: TGTGCCAGCAGCCCAGACAGGGCCTCTAGCACAGATACGCAGTATTTT. The encoded protein is CASSPDRASSTDTQYF. V gene TRBV7-2 combines with J gene TRBJ2-3; 7 bases match TRBD1. CDR1 and CDR2 (germline): SGHTA, FQGNSA. With V trimmed by 5 bases and J by 0 bases, 8 bases remained unmatched. This CDR3 region has 16 residues.

This clonotype showed up many times. This rearrangement joins TRBV7-2 to TRBJ2-1; TRBD1 aligns across 7 bases. V lost 4 bases and J lost 7; bases outside the gene matches: 16. The CDR3 length is 17 residues. Germline loops: CDR1 SGHTA, CDR2 FQGNSA. This CDR3 reads CASSSLQGLASKNEQFF. DNA for the CDR3: TGTGCCAGCAGCTCATTACAGGGGTTAGCTTCTAAAAATGAGCAGTTCTTC.

This clonotype was seen more than once but under ten times. J is TRBJ1-2 and V is TRBV7-2, with D possibly being TRBD1 (6 bases). Trimming cost V 3 bases and J 4 bases, with 9 bases left between them. Germline V gene lookup returns CDR1 SGHTA and CDR2 FQGNSA. This CDR3 contains 13 residues. Here the CDR3 DNA reads TGTGCCAGCAGCTTTGAACAGGGCTATGGCTACACCTTC. This gives the protein CASSFEQGYGYTF.

The chain employs TRBV12-3 or TRBV12-4 and TRBJ1-2; unclear D gene. The CDR3 has 13 residues. Trimming removed 6 bases from V and 8 bases from J, with 16 bases in between. The CDR3 loop reads CASRIYPEDGYTF. CDR3 nucleotide sequence: TGTGCCAGCAGAATATACCCAGAAGACGGCTACACCTTC.

This clonotype was seen a few times. This chain uses TRBV5-1 with TRBJ2-1, with D possibly being TRBD2 (5 bases). CDR1 is SGHRS, CDR2 YFSETQ, per germline. This CDR3 is 16 amino acids long. V dropped 4 bases and J dropped 0 bases, with 14 bases sitting between them. For the CDR3, the DNA is TGCGCCAGCAGCCCCGAGGGCGGAACCTCCTACAATGAGCAGTTCTTC. Translated, it gives CASSPEGGTSYNEQFF. Full variable domain (missing parts from reference TRBV5-1 and TRBJ2-1): KAGVTQTPRYLIKTRGQQVTLSCSPISGHRSVSWYQQTPGQGLQFLFEYFSETQRNKGNFPGRFSGRQFSNSRSEMNVSTLELGDSALYLCASSPEGGTSYNEQFFGPGTRLTVL.

This clonotype has at least ten counts. The rearrangement links TRBV7-9 to TRBJ2-1; 11 positions agree with TRBD2. Germline loops: CDR1 SEHNR, CDR2 FQNEAQ (reference sequence). This CDR3 spans 16 amino acids. V lost 6 bases, J lost 3 bases, and 7 bases stayed unmatched. CDR3 amino acids: CASSLLAGEGYNEQFF. In nucleotides, the CDR3 is TGTGCCAGCAGTCTACTAGCGGGAGAAGGCTACAATGAGCAGTTCTTC.

This chain links TRBV7-4 with TRBJ2-4, with 7 bases lining up with TRBD1. Trimming at V came to 4 bases and at J to 2 bases, leaving 17 bases not matched to a gene. The CDR3 covers 19 residues. Looked up from germline, CDR1 is SGHVT and CDR2 is SQSDAQ. CDR3 protein: CASSYGEAGTVITKNIQYF. The CDR3 bases are TGTGCCAGCAGCTATGGAGAAGCCGGGACAGTAATCACCAAAAACATTCAGTACTTC.

A few counts support this clonotype. The J gene is TRBJ1-1, the V gene TRBV7-9; D is possibly TRBD1 (6 bases). This CDR3 is 16 amino acids long. Germline V lookup: CDR1 SEHNR, CDR2 FQNEAQ (reference sequence). V was clipped by 1 base and J by 1 base, with 13 bases between them. The CDR3 loop reads CASSLEPGHQNTEAFF. CDR3 DNA: TGTGCCAGCAGCTTAGAACCGGGACATCAGAACACTGAAGCTTTCTTT.

There are many counts of this clonotype. The chain's CDR3 is CASRIPGQRGNEQFF. In nucleotides, the CDR3 is TGTGCCAGTAGAATTCCCGGGCAGCGGGGCAATGAGCAGTTCTTC. The chain combines TRBV6-2 or TRBV6-3 with TRBJ2-1, with 7 bases aligning to TRBD2. There are 15 residues in the CDR3. Germline CDR1 MNHEY, CDR2 SVGEGT. V was clipped by 9 bases and J by 6 bases; unmatched bases: 14.

There are a few counts of this clonotype. The genes are TRBV10-3 and TRBJ2-7; 9 bases are a match to TRBD2. This CDR3 comprises 14 residues. Germline assignment: CDR1 ENHRY and CDR2 SYGVKD. V lost 3 bases and J lost 2; bases outside the gene matches: 2. The CDR3 nucleotides are TGTGCCATCAGTGATCAGCGGGAGGCCTACGAGCAGTACTTC. This translates into CAISDQREAYEQYF.